The rows below give T cell receptor beta chains drawn from one sample of a study of blood T cell repertoires in COVID-19. Generated by immunoSEQ multiplex PCR, the TCRdb table keeps only in-frame clones and is missing some. The data show 210,000 or so clones, over 70% seen once. The material sequenced was PBMCs or T cells enriched from blood (not recorded which). These receptors originate from a woman in her 30s who had been exposed to COVID-19. Each CDR3 is given with its conserved first and last residue. Each record gives: V gene, clone size, J gene, D gene, CDR3 DNA, CDR3 protein. D genes are given only for firm matches. Clone size is shown for a subset of rows, as once, few, many or a class of expanded clone.

>TRBV29-1|-|TRBJ1-4|TRBD1
TGCAGCGCCCGAACATGGGGACAGGATAATGAAAAACTGTTTTTT
CSARTWGQDNEKLFF
>TRBV7-2|-|TRBJ1-2|-
TGTGCCAGCAGCTTAATGAGACAGATGGATGGCTACACCTTC
CASSLMRQMDGYTF
>TRBV6-2/TRBV6-3|few|TRBJ2-3|TRBD2
TGTGCCAGCAGTTACCAGGCGGGAGATGGGAGCACAGATACGCAGTATTTT
CASSYQAGDGSTDTQYF
>TRBV29-1|-|TRBJ1-1|-
TGCAGCGTTGAACCTATCCTCTCTTTCTTT
CSVEPILSFF
>TRBV4-1|-|TRBJ2-7|-
TGCGCCAGCAGCCAAGTCTCAGGGTTTTCCTACGAGCAGTACTTC
CASSQVSGFSYEQYF
>TRBV11-2|-|TRBJ2-2|-
TGTGCCAGCAGCTTACCAGCGCTTAACACCGGGGAGCTGTTTTTT
CASSLPALNTGELFF
>TRBV28|few|TRBJ1-2|-
TGTGCCAGCAGTGCCCGGGACAACGCCTATGGCTACACCTTC
CASSARDNAYGYTF
>TRBV18|-|TRBJ1-1|TRBD1
TGTGCCAGCTCACCCCACAGGGGAAGTGCTGAAGCTTTCTTT
CASSPHRGSAEAFF
>TRBV6-4|-|TRBJ1-2|-
TGTGCCAGCAGTGACTCTAGGCTGACGGGTCGCTACACCTTC
CASSDSRLTGRYTF
>TRBV5-1|-|TRBJ2-7|TRBD1
TGCGCCAGCAGCTCCGGACAGGGGGTCTCCTACGAGCAGTACTTC
CASSSGQGVSYEQYF
>TRBV29-1|-|TRBJ2-7|TRBD2
TGCAGCGTTGAGACTAGCACTACCTACGAGCAGTACTTC
CSVETSTTYEQYF
>TRBV28|-|TRBJ1-5|-
TGTGCCAGCACCCACCACGGGGGGGAGAGGCAGCCCCAGCATTTT
CASTHHGGERQPQHF
>TRBV11-2|-|TRBJ2-7|TRBD2
TGTGCCAGCAGCTTGAGCGTAGCGGGAGGGCCGGGGTACGAGCAGTACTTC
CASSLSVAGGPGYEQYF
>TRBV19|-|TRBJ1-1|-
TGTGCCAGTAGTGCGGGCGAAGCTTTCTTT
CASSAGEAFF
>TRBV10-3|-|TRBJ2-3|-
TGTGCCACCGACGGGGGAGGGGGGACAGATACGCAGTATTTT
CATDGGGGTDTQYF
>TRBV10-3|-|TRBJ2-5|TRBD2
TGTGCCATCAGTCCGGGACTAGCACTGTTGGAGACCCAGTACTTC
CAISPGLALLETQYF
>TRBV19|-|TRBJ1-4|-
TGTGCCACCTCAGGGCGAACTAATGAAAAACTGTTTTTT
CATSGRTNEKLFF
>TRBV4-1|few|TRBJ1-5|-
TGCGCCAGCAGCCAAGATACCCGGGTAGGCAATCAGCCCCAGCATTTT
CASSQDTRVGNQPQHF
>TRBV7-9|-|TRBJ1-2|-
TGTGCCAGCAGCCGCACAGGGCTCTCCTATGGCTACACCTTC
CASSRTGLSYGYTF
>TRBV9|-|TRBJ1-2|-
TGTGCCAGCAGCGTAGTGGACAGAGATCTCTATGGCTACACCTTC
CASSVVDRDLYGYTF
>TRBV19|-|TRBJ1-5|-
TGTGCCAGTAGTCCCCCTGCCAGGTCAGATGGTCAGCCCCAGCATTTT
CASSPPARSDGQPQHF
>TRBV19|-|TRBJ2-2|TRBD2
TGTGCCAGTAGTATAGAGCGGGAGAGCATACCCGGGGAGCTGTTTTTT
CASSIERESIPGELFF
>TRBV3-1/TRBV3-2|-|TRBJ2-2|TRBD2
TGTGCCAGCAGCCGACTAGCGGAGTACACCGGGGAGCTGTTTTTT
CASSRLAEYTGELFF
>TRBV5-1|-|TRBJ2-3|TRBD2
TGCGCCAGCAGCTTGGCCCGGGAGGGTGCAGATACGCAGTATTTT
CASSLAREGADTQYF
>TRBV27|-|TRBJ1-2|-
TGTGCCAGCAGTTTACAGGGAGGAAACGGCTACACCTTC
CASSLQGGNGYTF
>TRBV7-2|-|TRBJ1-3|TRBD1
TGTGCCAGCAGCTCTCTCGGGACAGCGGGAAACACCATATATTTT
CASSSLGTAGNTIYF
>TRBV29-1|-|TRBJ2-2|TRBD2
TGCAGCGCCCTGGGACTAGCGGGAGCTTCCGGGGAGCTGTTTTTT
CSALGLAGASGELFF
>TRBV6-6|-|TRBJ2-5|TRBD2
TGTGCCAGCACCCCTAGCGGGAGCGGACGGGGAGAGACCCAGTACTTC
CASTPSGSGRGETQYF
>TRBV18|-|TRBJ2-7|-
TGTGCCAGCTCACCCTTATCGACAGGATCCACCTACGAGCAGTACTTC
CASSPLSTGSTYEQYF
>TRBV5-4|once|TRBJ1-3|TRBD1
TGTGCCAGCAGCGGACAGGGAACCGGAAACACCATATATTTT
CASSGQGTGNTIYF
>TRBV24-1|-|TRBJ1-5|TRBD1
TGTGCCACCCCACCGAGTGGGACAGATTGCTATAGCAATCAGCCCCAGCATTTT
CATPPSGTDCYSNQPQHF
>TRBV4-1|few|TRBJ1-6|-
TGCGCCAGCAGCCAAACGGGCCCCCTGGAGGGAGGTTCACCCCTCCACTTT
CASSQTGPLEGGSPLHF
>TRBV6-5|-|TRBJ1-6|TRBD1
TGTGCCAGCAACAGGGGGCATAATTCACCCCTCCACTTT
CASNRGHNSPLHF
>TRBV7-8|-|TRBJ1-2|TRBD1
TGTGCCAGCAGCCCACGGACAGGGACGGGTGGCTACACCTTC
CASSPRTGTGGYTF
>TRBV15|once|TRBJ2-7|-
TGTGCCACCAGCGCGAGACTAGAGGGCTACGAGCAGTACTTC
CATSARLEGYEQYF
>TRBV3-1/TRBV3-2|-|TRBJ2-1|-
TGTGCCAGCAGCCAAGTAGCGGCACACAATGAGCAGTTCTTC
CASSQVAAHNEQFF
>TRBV5-1|-|TRBJ2-3|-
TGCGCCAGCAGCTCTTTAAGCACAGATACGCAGTATTTT
CASSSLSTDTQYF
>TRBV5-1|-|TRBJ1-2|-
TGCGCCAGCAGTTTGAGAGCGGAAAACTATGGCTACACCTTC
CASSLRAENYGYTF
>TRBV6-5|-|TRBJ2-3|TRBD1
TGTGCCAGCGGACGAACAGGGGCCGCAATCGATACGCAGTATTTT
CASGRTGAAIDTQYF
>TRBV3-1/TRBV3-2|-|TRBJ1-3|-
TGTGCCAGCAGCCAAGAATCGAGACAACGATCTGGAAACACCATATATTTT
CASSQESRQRSGNTIYF
>TRBV7-3|-|TRBJ2-3|TRBD2
TGTGCCAGCAGCCCACTAGCGGGAGGCACTACAGATACGCAGTATTTT
CASSPLAGGTTDTQYF
>TRBV12-3/TRBV12-4|-|TRBJ2-2|-
TGTGCCACCGATGGGGCGACCGGGGAGCTGTTTTTT
CATDGATGELFF
>TRBV7-8|-|TRBJ2-4|TRBD1
TGTGCCAGCAGCCCCCGCCGTTGGGACAGGGGGCCCAAAAACATTCAGTACTTC
CASSPRRWDRGPKNIQYF
>TRBV7-9|-|TRBJ1-1|-
TGTGCCAGCAGCTTAGGAGATAGGGGGAGAGATCTGAACACTGAAGCTTTCTTT
CASSLGDRGRDLNTEAFF
>TRBV5-1|-|TRBJ2-7|TRBD1
TGCGCCAGCAGCTTGGATCCAGGGGGTAGGGGCGAGCAGTACTTC
CASSLDPGGRGEQYF
>TRBV10-1|-|TRBJ2-3|TRBD2
TGCGCCAGCAGTGAAACTAGCGGGATGCAGTATTTT
CASSETSGMQYF
>TRBV12-3/TRBV12-4|-|TRBJ1-1|-
TGTGCCAGCTTCGCGAGAATGGACACTGAAGCTTTCTTT
CASFARMDTEAFF
>TRBV19|-|TRBJ2-7|-
TGTGCCAGTAGTATCCTGGGCCAGTACGGGGCCTACGAGCAGTACTTC
CASSILGQYGAYEQYF
>TRBV6-5|-|TRBJ1-1|TRBD1
TGTGCCAGCAGTTATACGGGACAGGGGAACACTGAAGCTTTCTTT
CASSYTGQGNTEAFF
>TRBV7-9|-|TRBJ2-7|TRBD1
TGTGCCAGCAGCTTAGCTGGACAGGGGGCTCACGAGCAGTACTTC
CASSLAGQGAHEQYF
>TRBV27|-|TRBJ2-1|-
TGTGCCAGCAGGGGGTTGGAGGGGCTACCTCTCCCTAATGAGCAGTTCTTC
CASRGLEGLPLPNEQFF
>TRBV25-1|-|TRBJ1-6|-
TGTGCCAGCAGTGAATATTCAGTGGGGCCAGATAATTCACCCCTCCACTTT
CASSEYSVGPDNSPLHF
>TRBV10-3|-|TRBJ2-1|TRBD2
TGTGCCAGCATGACTAGCGGGGGATACAATGAGCAGTTCTTC
CASMTSGGYNEQFF
>TRBV6-4|-|TRBJ2-1|-
TGTGCCAGCAGTGACCAAGGGGATGAGCAGTTCTTC
CASSDQGDEQFF
>TRBV21-1|-|TRBJ2-2|-
TGTGCCAGCAGCAAAGGGGGGAGGCACCTCACCGGGGAGCTGTTTTTT
CASSKGGRHLTGELFF